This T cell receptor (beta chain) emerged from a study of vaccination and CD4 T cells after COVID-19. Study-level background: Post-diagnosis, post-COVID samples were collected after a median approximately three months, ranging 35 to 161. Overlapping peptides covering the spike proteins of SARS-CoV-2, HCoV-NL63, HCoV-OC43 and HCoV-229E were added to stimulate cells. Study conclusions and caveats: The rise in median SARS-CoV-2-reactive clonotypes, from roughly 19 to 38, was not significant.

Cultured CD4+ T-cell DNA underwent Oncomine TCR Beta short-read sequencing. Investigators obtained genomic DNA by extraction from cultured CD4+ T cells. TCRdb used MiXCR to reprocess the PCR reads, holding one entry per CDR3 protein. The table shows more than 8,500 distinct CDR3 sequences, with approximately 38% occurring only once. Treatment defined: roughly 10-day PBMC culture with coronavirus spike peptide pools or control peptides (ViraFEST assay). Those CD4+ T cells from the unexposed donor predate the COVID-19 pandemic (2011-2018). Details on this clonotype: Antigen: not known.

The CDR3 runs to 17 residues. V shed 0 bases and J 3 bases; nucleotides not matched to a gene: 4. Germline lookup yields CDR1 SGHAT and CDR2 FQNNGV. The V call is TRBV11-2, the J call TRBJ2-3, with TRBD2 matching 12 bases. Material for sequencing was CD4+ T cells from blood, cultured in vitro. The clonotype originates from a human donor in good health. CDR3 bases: TGTGCCAGCAGCTTAGAAGGGACTAGCGGGCCAACAGATACGCAGTATTTT. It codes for CASSLEGTSGPTDTQYF.